The source of this T cell receptor beta chain is a study of PD-1 blockade in mismatch repair-deficient tumors. Study at large: Patients had some twelve mismatch repair-deficient cancer types, all previously treated and progressing. General observations from the study: Tumor-resident clones, often undetectable pretreatment in blood, expanded then contracted after pembrolizumab.

The repertoire was sequenced with immunoSEQ multiplex PCR; TCRdb's copy has only in-frame clones and lacks some. Among about 49,000 clones listed, 65% to 80% were seen once. All patients were mismatch repair deficient, assessed by either PCR or immunohistochemistry. Three pembrolizumab responders had their TCRs sequenced. CDR1 is MNHNS, CDR2 SASEGT, per germline. V lost 6 bases to trimming and J lost 5 bases, with 15 bases between them. This CDR3 contains 14 residues. A remark on this clone: The antigen remains undetermined.

The sequencing here drew on PBMCs, taken before pembrolizumab treatment. The chain carries TRBV6-1 and TRBJ2-3, with D unclear. The TCR comes from an adult with mismatch repair-deficient cancer. CDR3 nucleotides: TGTGCCAGCAGGCCGGGCCCTGAGAGAGATACGCAGTATTTT. This gives the protein CASRPGPERDTQYF.